This T cell receptor (beta chain) derives from a study of T cells in localized non-small cell lung cancer. Broader study findings: Appearances in adjacent lung were noted for a median roughly 58 of the top 100 tumor clones.

About this clone: Its specificity is unknown.

Sequencing used immunoSEQ multiplex PCR; TCRdb keeps in-frame clones, though not all of them. Of about 82,000 clones in the sample, around 80% were seen once. The starting material was PBMCs, obtained before any cancer treatment. The source of this sequence is a man between 40 and 70 years old with stage II squamous cell lung carcinoma.

The CDR3 DNA reads TGTGCCAGTAGAAGGAGCGGGCTACAACCTAATCAGCCCCAGCATTTT. Translated: CASRRSGLQPNQPQHF. The chain recombines TRBV19 with TRBJ1-5; D uncertain. The CDR3 spans 16 residues. With 6 bases removed from V and 4 bases from J, the gap between germline ends came to 19 bases. Germline CDR1 LNHDA, CDR2 SQIVND (reference sequence).